The 5 T cell receptor beta chains below come from one sample, sequenced in a study of radiotherapy plus CTLA-4 blockade in lung cancer. The assay was immunoSEQ multiplex PCR, and TCRdb's table has in-frame clones only and misses some. The sample shows some 67,000 clones, around 77% of them seen only once. This material consisted of peripheral blood, taken from a patient treated with radiotherapy plus ipilimumab. These receptors originate from a human donor with non-small cell lung cancer whose response to radiotherapy plus ipilimumab could not be evaluated. Some clones in this sample may be carry-over from other donors' samples.

The chain uses TRBV4-2 and TRBJ2-7; TRBD2 matches 11 bases. CDR1 is LGHNA and CDR2 is YNFKEQ in the germline V gene. The J segment lost 0 bases and the V segment lost 2 bases, leaving 9 bases of the junction unmatched. The length of the CDR3 is 18 residues. The CDR3 region is CASSQRLAGGASSYEQYF. The CDR3, as DNA: TGTGCCAGCAGCCAACGGCTAGCGGGGGGCGCTAGCTCCTACGAGCAGTACTTC.

The chain recombines TRBV5-4 with TRBJ2-7; maybe TRBD1 (5 bases). From germline, CDR1 is SGHNT and CDR2 YYREEE (reference sequence). The CDR3 is 11 residues long. V was trimmed by 4 bases and J by 11 bases, leaving 13 bases between them. The CDR3 sequence: CASSLGPEEYF. The CDR3 nucleotides are TGTGCCAGCAGCCTGGGGCCAGAGGAGTACTTC.

V is TRBV9 and J is TRBJ1-2, with 9 bases fitting TRBD1. CDR1 SGDLS and CDR2 YYNGEE come from the germline V gene. CDR3 length equals 15 residues. The junction had 4 bases not matched to a gene; V was cut back by 1 base and J by 3 bases. CDR3 coding DNA: TGTGCCAGCAGCGTAAGGGACAGGGAGGACTATGGCTACACCTTC. Translating gives CASSVRDREDYGYTF.

V is TRBV2 and J is TRBJ1-4; D is unresolved. Germline loops: CDR1 SNHLY, CDR2 FYNNEI. The CDR3 has 13 residues. V dropped 2 bases and J dropped 6 bases, with 7 bases sitting between them. The DNA for the CDR3 is TGTGCCAGCAGTGAACGCCGGGATGAAAAACTGTTTTTT. Translation gives CASSERRDEKLFF. Using reference TRBV2 and TRBJ1-4 for the parts outside the CDR3, the full variable domain is EPEVTQTPSHQVTQMGQEVILRCVPISNHLYFYWYRQILGQKVEFLVSFYNNEISEKSEIFDDQFSVERPDGSNFTLKIRSTKLEDSAMYFCASSERRDEKLFFGSGTQLSVL.

The gene calls are TRBV7-9 and TRBJ2-3; TRBD2 might be the D (6 bases). The CDR3 is 11 amino acids. Germline CDR1 is SEHNR and CDR2 is FQNEAQ (reference sequence). Trimming took 11 bases from V and 1 from J, leaving 7 bases between them. As DNA, the CDR3 is TGTGCCTGGGGGGGCACAGATACGCAGTATTTT. It translates to CAWGGTDTQYF. Complete variable domain (other parts from reference TRBV7-9 and TRBJ2-3): DTGVSQNPRHKITKRGQNVTFRCDPISEHNRLYWYRQTLGQGPEFLTYFQNEAQLEKSRLLSDRFSAERPKGSFSTLEIQRTEQGDSAMYLCAWGGTDTQYFGPGTRLTVL.